This T cell receptor (beta chain) appears in the sequencing data of a study of blood T cell repertoires in COVID-19. About the study: Collection of acute and convalescent COVID-19 samples took place in the United States, Italy and Spain. The cDNA or gDNA used as material had been derived from T cells, B-cell-depleted T cells, or PBMCs.

Original processing notes: Amplified reference gene primers provided the basis for estimating nucleated cell counts. Clones were read by immunoSEQ multiplex PCR, and TCRdb kept only the in-frame ones, dropping some. V and J calls and clone size follow that table, whereas D and trimming were derived from the DNA. The sample records roughly 54,000 clones, 80% to 90% being singletons. This clone was counted only a few times. V was shortened by 4 bases and J by 6 bases, with 23 bases between the two germline ends. The CDR3 runs to 16 residues. The germline V gene encodes CDR1 SGHKS and CDR2 YYEKEE (reference sequence).

The clonotype originates from a woman aged 55-75 years with COVID-19, enrolled during active disease. The source material was peripheral blood. The chain couples TRBV5-5 to TRBJ2-7; maybe TRBD1 (6 bases). CDR3 amino acids: CASSPYGTRFTSEQYF. The CDR3, as DNA: TGTGCCAGCAGCCCCTACGGGACAAGGTTCACTAGCGAGCAGTACTTC.